Following are 18 T cell receptor beta chains from one sample sequenced in a study of monozygotic twins with inflammatory bowel disease (dated by TCRdb to about 2019). The library was generated by 5' RACE. This sample was sequenced with an Illumina HiSeq 2500. With the reads reprocessed by TCRdb, a single entry stands for each CDR3 protein sequence and no DNA is reported. This sample's table has entries for around 40,000 distinct CDR3 sequences. The ten largest clonotypes hold more than 4.5% of the sample. Sequencing was done on a sample of blood. The receptors stem from a human donor with ulcerative colitis or Crohn's disease, or a healthy co-twin of an affected twin (not recorded which).

V and J are TRBV11-2 and TRBJ1-1. The CDR3 sequence is 19 residues long. Germline loops: CDR1 SGHAT, CDR2 FQNNGV. The CDR3 protein is CASSLDESRRVRRGLEAFF.

The gene calls are TRBV2 and TRBJ1-1; absent DNA, TCRdb's TRBD1 call cannot be checked. The CDR3 is made up of 13 amino acids. CDR1 is SNHLY and CDR2 is FYNNEI in the germline V gene. CDR3 sequence: CASRSDRADVAFF.

J is TRBJ2-6 and V is TRBV5-1; TCRdb's D call, TRBD1, is unchecked because there is no DNA. CDR3 length: 17 residues. The V gene's germline CDR1 is SGHRS and CDR2 YFSETQ. The CDR3 spells CASSLATGGAGANVLTF.

The V gene is TRBV29-1, the J gene TRBJ1-2; the D gene TCRdb calls, TRBD1, cannot be checked with no DNA. CDR1 is SQVTM and CDR2 is ANQGSEA in the germline V gene. This CDR3 spans 15 amino acids. CDR3 sequence: CSARLRDRFFYGYTF.

The V call is TRBV5-1, the J call TRBJ1-6; TCRdb indicates TRBD1, and absent DNA this call remains unverified. CDR3 length: 15 residues. CDR1 and CDR2 from the germline V gene are SGHRS and YFSETQ. The CDR3 spells CASSLDGQYNSPLHF.

V gene TRBV13 combines with J gene TRBJ1-5. The germline CDR1 and CDR2 sequences are PRHDT and FYEKMQ (reference sequence). This CDR3 is 15 amino acids long. The CDR3 region is CASSIRTEYYQPQHF.

This chain connects TRBV7-2 to TRBJ2-7; the D call from TCRdb, TRBD2, cannot be confirmed without DNA. The germline V gene encodes CDR1 SGHTA and CDR2 FQGNSA. The CDR3 totals 15 residues. The CDR3 loop reads CASSLTPLRGYEQYF.

The chain recombines TRBV5-5 with TRBJ2-7; the TCRdb call, TRBD1, lacks DNA for checking. Germline CDR1 reads SGHKS; CDR2 reads YYEKEE (reference sequence). The CDR3 runs to 16 residues. CDR3: CASSFSSNRDGSEQYF.

The chain has TRBV28 and TRBJ1-2; checking the TCRdb D call of TRBD1 is not possible without DNA. The germline CDR1 and CDR2 sequences are MDHEN and SYDVKM. The CDR3 totals 15 residues. This CDR3 is CASSSDTRGNYGYTF.

This chain connects TRBV7-8 to TRBJ2-7. Germline lookup yields CDR1 SGHVS and CDR2 FQNEAQ. The CDR3 extends over 13 amino acids. The CDR3 is CASSLVSGYEQYF.

The chain combines TRBV20-1 with TRBJ2-4; with no DNA, the TCRdb D assignment of TRBD2 cannot be verified. Germline CDR1 DFQATT, CDR2 SNEGSKA (reference sequence). The CDR3 totals 17 residues. The CDR3: CSASGLAGWGFANIQYF.

The rearrangement uses TRBV7-8 and TRBJ1-5; absent DNA, TCRdb's TRBD1 call cannot be checked. The germline gives CDR1 SGHVS, CDR2 FQNEAQ. This CDR3 contains 16 residues. CDR3: CASSSWMGGGVGPQHF.

The V and J genes are TRBV7-9 and TRBJ2-1; the D call from TCRdb, TRBD1, cannot be confirmed without DNA. This CDR3 contains 14 residues. Germline V CDR1 and CDR2: SEHNR, FQNEAQ (reference sequence). CDR3 region: CASEGAGKLNEQFF.

The chain is built from TRBV24-1 and TRBJ1-5; the D call of TRBD1 rests on TCRdb alone, since no DNA is present to check it. The CDR3 runs 15 residues. The germline V gene has CDR1 KGHDR and CDR2 SFDVKD. This CDR3 is CATSDPQGSNQPQHF.

The V and J genes are TRBV6-1 and TRBJ2-7. Germline values: CDR1 MNHNS, CDR2 SASEGT. The CDR3 runs to 11 residues. CDR3 residues: CASSEPYEQYF.

The chain joins TRBV5-4 to TRBJ2-5; TCRdb proposes TRBD2, but this gene call is untestable without DNA. CDR3 length: 16 amino acids. Looked up from germline, CDR1 is SGHNT and CDR2 is YYREEE (reference sequence). CDR3 region: CASSLAKASAKETQYF.

Its frequency marks this clonotype as medium-sized. V and J are TRBV28 and TRBJ2-3. The CDR3 runs 11 residues. Germline lookup yields CDR1 MDHEN and CDR2 SYDVKM. CDR3 in amino acids: CASSLADTQYF.

The chain uses TRBV5-1 and TRBJ2-1; the TCRdb call, TRBD1, lacks DNA for checking. Germline CDR1 is SGHRS and CDR2 is YFSETQ. This CDR3 has 15 amino acids. CDR3: CASSLGTTIYNEQFF. The full variable domain, in which reference TRBV5-1 and TRBJ2-1 provide the parts outside the CDR3, is KAGVTQTPRYLIKTRGQQVTLSCSPISGHRSVSWYQQTPGQGLQFLFEYFSETQRNKGNFPGRFSGRQFSNSRSEMNVSTLELGDSALYLCASSLGTTIYNEQFFGPGTRLTVL.